Below are 3 T cell receptor beta chains sequenced from a single sample in a study of vaccination and CD4 T cells after COVID-19 (dated by TCRdb to between 2021 and 2023). Reading the label with the study, this specimen's treatment or condition is: roughly ten-day PBMC culture with coronavirus spike peptide pools or control peptides (ViraFEST assay). Receptors were amplified or captured by PCR. Instrument used: Illumina iSeq 100. DNA from cultured CD4+ T cells was subjected to TCR sequencing with the Oncomine TCR Beta short-read assay at the Johns Hopkins FTIC core. The raw public reads went through TCRdb reprocessing: fastp at Q25, MiXCR clone calling, in-frame beta chains kept. Each entry is one CDR3 protein sequence, shown with its most common DNA and genes. The sample table contains over 10,000 distinct CDR3 sequences; only one count was recorded for around 40% of them. The ten top clones hold 18% of the sample.

No antigens are known for them. The specimen was cultured CD4+ T cells from blood. The origin of the receptors is a human donor with COVID-19.

This rearrangement joins TRBV18 to TRBJ1-5; D gene ambiguous. CDR1 and CDR2 (germline): KGHSH, LQKENI. Trimming took 2 bases from V and 0 from J, leaving 5 bases between them. The CDR3 length is 14 residues. The CDR3 loop is CASSPVNSNQPQHF. In DNA, the CDR3 is TGTGCCAGCTCACCAGTTAATAGCAATCAGCCCCAGCATTTT.

V and J are TRBV10-1 and TRBJ2-2; 9 bases are shared with TRBD2. This CDR3 comprises 16 residues. Germline CDR1 reads WNHNN; CDR2 reads SYGVQD (reference sequence). V shed 2 bases, J shed 5 bases, and the junction held 6 bases outside the gene matches. This chain's CDR3 is CASSEPGTSTTGELFF. The CDR3 DNA reads TGCGCCAGCAGTGAGCCCGGGACTAGCACGACCGGGGAGCTGTTTTTT.

This clonotype has only a few counts. CDR3 DNA sequence: TGTGCCAGCAGTTACCTAGACAGAACTAACTATGGCTACACCTTC. Translated: CASSYLDRTNYGYTF. V is TRBV6-5 and J is TRBJ1-2; TRBD1 might be the D (5 bases). The CDR3 contains 15 residues. CDR1 MNHEY and CDR2 SVGAGI come from the germline V gene. V was trimmed by 2 bases and J by 0 bases, leaving 10 bases between them.